The 27 T cell receptor beta chains in this list originate from one sample, sequenced in a study of T cell responses to AZD1222 COVID-19 vaccine. Clones were sequenced by immunoSEQ multiplex PCR, and TCRdb holds only the in-frame ones, with some missing. Here the sample spans over 95,000 clones, about nine tenths being singletons. Sequenced material: peripheral blood, taken 28 days after the second AZD1222 dose. Receptors were obtained from an adult who received the AZD1222 COVID-19 vaccine.

The chain carries TRBV5-4 and TRBJ1-2; 8 bases fit TRBD1. The CDR3 is 16 amino acids. Germline V CDR1 and CDR2: SGHNT, YYREEE (reference sequence). V shed 6 bases and J 4 bases; nucleotides not matched to a gene: 14. The CDR3 DNA reads as TGTGCCAGCACCCCAGAGGTTGCGACAGGGGCCTATGGCTACACCTTC. Its protein product is CASTPEVATGAYGYTF.

This rearrangement joins TRBV5-4 to TRBJ1-1, with 10 bases identical to TRBD1. The length of the CDR3 is 15 residues. Germline trimming cut 1 base from V and 3 bases from J; bases unmatched to any gene: 3. Germline V lookup: CDR1 SGHNT, CDR2 YYREEE (reference sequence). For the CDR3, the DNA is TGTGCCAGCAGCTTGCTTGGACAGGGGGACACTGAAGCTTTCTTT. Translation: CASSLLGQGDTEAFF. Filled out from reference TRBV5-4 and TRBJ1-1, the complete variable domain reads ETGVTQSPTHLIKTRGQQVTLRCSSQSGHNTVSWYQQALGQGPQFIFQYYREEENGRGNFPPRFSGLQFPNYSSELNVNALELDDSALYLCASSLLGQGDTEAFFGQGTRLTVV.

The gene calls are TRBV7-2 and TRBJ1-1; the D is unclear. The CDR3 length is 15 residues. CDR1 SGHTA and CDR2 FQGNSA come from the germline V gene. The germline V and J ends were trimmed by 1 base and 5 bases, with 14 bases remaining between them. The CDR3 DNA reads TGTGCCAGCAGCTTAGTATTCGCAAGGCTAACTGAAGCTTTCTTT. Protein: CASSLVFARLTEAFF.

The rearrangement links TRBV19 to TRBJ1-5; TRBD1 aligns across 9 bases. Germline V gene lookup returns CDR1 LNHDA and CDR2 SQIVND (reference sequence). The CDR3 runs 14 residues. The trim removed 8 bases at V and 3 bases at J, leaving 5 bases unmatched. CDR3 bases: TGTGCCAGTCGCGGGACAGGGTTCAATCAGCCCCAGCATTTT. This gives the protein CASRGTGFNQPQHF.

This clone has just one count. The V gene is TRBV19, the J gene TRBJ1-6; possibly TRBD1 for D (5 bases). V lost 3 bases to trimming and J lost 16 bases, with 10 bases between them. Germline CDR1 reads LNHDA; CDR2 reads SQIVND (reference sequence). The CDR3 loop spans 11 amino acids. CDR3 DNA sequence: TGTGCCAGTAGTATCGGGGGTCCTCTCCACTTT. It encodes CASSIGGPLHF.

The chain carries TRBV24-1 and TRBJ2-2, with D perhaps matching TRBD1 or TRBD2 (5 bases each). Trimming shortened V by 9 bases and J by 7 bases, and 11 bases separated the two germline ends. The CDR3 has 12 amino acids. CDR1 is KGHDR and CDR2 is SFDVKD in the germline V gene. In DNA, the CDR3 is TGTGCCACCTCCGGGACGTACGGGGAGCTGTTTTTT. Translating gives CATSGTYGELFF.

DNA for the CDR3: TGTGCCAGCAGTTACTCCACCGTTGGGACAGATTATGGCTACACCTTC. This encodes CASSYSTVGTDYGYTF. The chain carries TRBV6-5 and TRBJ1-2; 7 nucleotides agree with TRBD1. There are 16 residues in the CDR3. J gave up 5 bases and V 0 bases, and 9 bases lay outside the gene matches. From germline, CDR1 is MNHEY and CDR2 SVGAGI.

The chain uses TRBV19 and TRBJ2-7; 10 bases fit TRBD1. The CDR3 contains 14 residues. The trim removed 10 bases at V and 0 bases at J, leaving 6 bases unmatched. Germline lookup yields CDR1 LNHDA and CDR2 SQIVND (reference sequence). The CDR3 is CATSGTGDSYEQYF. The CDR3 nucleotides are TGTGCCACGTCCGGGACAGGGGACTCCTACGAGCAGTACTTC. The whole variable domain, filled in from reference TRBV19 and TRBJ2-7, reads DGGITQSPKYLFRKEGQNVTLSCEQNLNHDAMYWYRQDPGQGLRLIYYSQIVNDFQKGDIAEGYSVSREKKESFPLTVTSAQKNPTAFYLCATSGTGDSYEQYFGPGTRLTVT.

This chain uses TRBV6-5 with TRBJ2-1; perhaps TRBD1 as D (5 bases). CDR3 length: 16 residues. V was pared by 2 bases and J by 2 bases, with 13 bases between. Germline V gene sequence: CDR1 MNHEY, CDR2 SVGAGI. CDR3 amino acids: CASSYSVDTPYNEQFF. The CDR3 DNA sequence: TGTGCCAGCAGTTACAGCGTGGACACCCCCTACAATGAGCAGTTCTTC.

J is TRBJ1-1 and V is TRBV14; D perhaps matches TRBD1 (6 bases). The CDR3 is 19 residues long. The V gene lost 4 bases and the J gene lost 1 base, with 25 bases spanning the gap. Germline V gene sequence: CDR1 SGHDN, CDR2 FVKESK. The CDR3 is CASSPTLRQVLYTNTEAFF. In nucleotides, the CDR3 is TGTGCCAGCAGCCCCACACTAAGACAGGTCCTCTACACGAACACTGAAGCTTTCTTT. Combining the CDR3 with reference TRBV14 and TRBJ1-1 gives the whole variable domain EAGVTQFPSHSVIEKGQTVTLRCDPISGHDNLYWYRRVMGKEIKFLLHFVKESKQDESGMPNNRFLAERTGGTYSTLKVQPAELEDSGVYFCASSPTLRQVLYTNTEAFFGQGTRLTVV.

V and J are TRBV2 and TRBJ1-4; tentatively, D is TRBD1 (5 bases). The CDR3 runs 14 residues. The V and J ends lost 8 bases and 4 bases respectively, with 14 bases between them. Germline CDR1 and CDR2: SNHLY and FYNNEI. This CDR3 reads CASGSGRGNEKLFF. CDR3 coding DNA: TGTGCCAGCGGCTCGGGACGGGGTAATGAAAAACTGTTTTTT.

The V call is TRBV12-3 or TRBV12-4, the J call TRBJ1-1; 8 bases align to TRBD1. The CDR3 loop spans 13 amino acids. J gave up 4 bases and V 5 bases, and 3 bases lay outside the gene matches. CDR3 in DNA: TGTGCCAGCAGTCAAACAGGGGGCACTGAAGCTTTCTTT. Its protein product is CASSQTGGTEAFF.

This clone has only a few counts. The chain carries TRBV2 and TRBJ2-5; D gene uncertain. The CDR3 covers 12 residues. V was cut by 5 bases and J by 1 base, with 5 bases left in between. Germline lookup yields CDR1 SNHLY and CDR2 FYNNEI. The CDR3 nucleotides read TGTGCCAGCAGTTTAGCCCAAGAGACCCAGTACTTC. It codes for CASSLAQETQYF.

The chain employs TRBV19 and TRBJ1-2; unclear D gene. Trimming left V 3 bases short and J 5 bases short, with 13 bases between. The CDR3 spans 14 residues. Germline assignment: CDR1 LNHDA and CDR2 SQIVND (reference sequence). Here the CDR3 reads CASSIGGLVYGYTF. The DNA of the CDR3 is TGTGCCAGTAGTATCGGCGGGTTAGTGTATGGCTACACCTTC. The whole variable domain, filled in from reference TRBV19 and TRBJ1-2, reads DGGITQSPKYLFRKEGQNVTLSCEQNLNHDAMYWYRQDPGQGLRLIYYSQIVNDFQKGDIAEGYSVSREKKESFPLTVTSAQKNPTAFYLCASSIGGLVYGYTFGSGTRLTVV.

This clone appeared once. The chain employs TRBV19 and TRBJ1-1, with a tentative D call TRBD1 (5 bases). This CDR3 spans 14 amino acids. Germline values: CDR1 LNHDA, CDR2 SQIVND (reference sequence). Trimming took off 7 bases at V and 0 bases at J, with 12 bases between the two ends. Here the CDR3 DNA reads TGTGCCAGTAACCCGGACACGATGAACACTGAAGCTTTCTTT. This gives the protein CASNPDTMNTEAFF.

V and J are TRBV3-1 (or the pseudogene TRBV3-2) and TRBJ1-1, with a possible D match to TRBD1 (5 bases). This CDR3 comprises 17 residues. CDR1 and CDR2 from the germline V gene are LGHDT and YNNKEL (reference sequence). V gave up 4 bases and J gave up 1 base, with 19 bases separating them. The CDR3 DNA sequence: TGTGCCAGCAGCCTAAGATCTGGGAGAGGGACGAACACTGAAGCTTTCTTT. Its translation is CASSLRSGRGTNTEAFF.

The genes are TRBV4-2 and TRBJ1-2; 8 bases match TRBD1. The CDR3 runs to 16 residues. CDR1 and CDR2 from the germline V gene are LGHNA and YNFKEQ. V lost 1 base to trimming and J lost 8 bases; unmatched junction nucleotides: 12. Written as DNA, the CDR3 is TGTGCCAGCAGCCAAGTCCAACAGACAGGGGTTGGGGGCTACACCTTC. The encoded protein is CASSQVQQTGVGGYTF.

Only a few counts were recorded for this clone. The chain couples TRBV4-1 to TRBJ1-1; 9 nucleotides align to TRBD1. V lost 5 bases, J lost 6 bases, and 4 bases stayed unmatched. Germline CDR1 and CDR2: MGHRA and YSYEKL. The CDR3 extends over 13 amino acids. CDR3: CASSGTGIAEAFF. In DNA form, the CDR3 reads TGCGCCAGCAGCGGGACAGGGATCGCTGAAGCTTTCTTT.

The chain uses TRBV5-1 and TRBJ2-7, with D uncertain. Germline V gene lookup returns CDR1 SGHRS and CDR2 YFSETQ. The CDR3 has 14 residues. V lost 3 bases, J lost 1 base, and 11 bases lay in between. CDR3 region: CASSSQTSSYEQYF. CDR3 bases: TGCGCCAGCAGCTCCCAAACCTCTTCCTACGAGCAGTACTTC.

The sample holds a few counts of this clone. This chain joins TRBV5-1 and TRBJ2-2; TRBD2 matches at 7 bases. The CDR3 is 16 amino acids. CDR1 and CDR2 (germline): SGHRS, YFSETQ. J lost 1 base, V lost 4 bases, and 7 bases had no gene match. The CDR3 nucleotides are TGCGCCAGCAGCCCGTCTAGCGGAAGGAACACCGGGGAGCTGTTTTTT. The encoded protein is CASSPSSGRNTGELFF.

V is TRBV5-1 and J is TRBJ2-5; D is possibly TRBD1 or TRBD2 (6 bases each). The V end was cut by 1 base, the J end by 5 bases, with 12 bases between. CDR1 SGHRS and CDR2 YFSETQ come from the germline V gene. This CDR3 spans 14 amino acids. CDR3 in DNA: TGCGCCAGCAGCTTGCGCCAGGGGAGGGAGACCCAGTACTTC. Residues: CASSLRQGRETQYF. Together with reference TRBV5-1 and TRBJ2-5, the CDR3 gives the full variable domain: KAGVTQTPRYLIKTRGQQVTLSCSPISGHRSVSWYQQTPGQGLQFLFEYFSETQRNKGNFPGRFSGRQFSNSRSEMNVSTLELGDSALYLCASSLRQGRETQYFGPGTRLLVL.

This rearrangement joins TRBV29-1 to TRBJ2-7; D is undetermined. Trimming shortened V by 5 bases and J by 3 bases, and 14 bases separated the two germline ends. Germline V gene sequence: CDR1 SQVTM, CDR2 ANQGSEA. The CDR3 contains 13 residues. CDR3 loop: CSVRESENYEQYF. For the CDR3, the DNA is TGCAGCGTTAGGGAATCCGAAAACTACGAGCAGTACTTC.

The J gene is TRBJ2-5, the V gene TRBV7-2; the D is unclear. Germline V lookup: CDR1 SGHTA, CDR2 FQGNSA. The CDR3 is made up of 11 amino acids. The V end was cut by 4 bases, the J end by 4 bases, with 4 bases between. CDR3 amino acids: CASSYLETQYF. As DNA, the CDR3 is TGTGCCAGCAGCTACTTAGAGACCCAGTACTTC.

CDR3 nucleotide sequence: TGTGCCAGCAGCTTTACGACGGACGGATACAATGAGCAGTTCTTC. Translating it yields CASSFTTDGYNEQFF. This chain links TRBV7-3 with TRBJ2-1; D is undetermined. Germline CDR1 reads SGHTA; CDR2 reads FQGTGA. Trimming cost V 3 bases and J 4 bases, with 13 bases left between them. CDR3 size: 15 residues.

The chain has TRBV6-1 and TRBJ2-3; D not resolved. V shed 1 base and J shed 7 bases, with 12 bases lying between them. CDR3 size: 14 residues. Germline assignment: CDR1 MNHNS and CDR2 SASEGT. The CDR3 DNA follows: TGTGCCAGCAGTGAAGGGCCGGGCGTAAATACGCAGTATTTT. This sequence encodes CASSEGPGVNTQYF.

The chain recombines TRBV6-6 with TRBJ2-3, with 9 bases matching TRBD2. CDR1 is MNHNY, CDR2 SVGAGI, per germline (reference sequence). The length of the CDR3 is 14 residues. The V and J ends lost 10 bases and 6 bases, in that order; junction bases with no gene match: 11. The CDR3 DNA is TGTGCCACCCTGGAGCGGGGGGCGGCCGATACGCAGTATTTT. As protein: CATLERGAADTQYF.

The rearrangement links TRBV3-1 (or the pseudogene TRBV3-2) to TRBJ2-1; 9 nucleotides match TRBD1. The ends lost 5 bases at V and 8 bases at J; junction bases unmatched: 10. This CDR3 has 15 residues. Germline CDR1 and CDR2: LGHDT and YNNKEL (reference sequence). The CDR3 bases are TGTGCCAGCAGCGCAACCGGGACAGGGTTTGATGAGCAGTTCTTC. Encoded protein: CASSATGTGFDEQFF.